What follows describes a single T cell receptor beta chain. Its antigen is not identified. This table comes from immunoSEQ multiplex PCR, and its TCRdb copy is limited to in-frame clones, with some not included. The repertoire includes tens of thousands of clones, nearly 85% of them detected once, and approximately 0.39% sits in the top ten. This record belongs to a study of graft-versus-host responses after intestinal transplantation. The origin of this receptor is a human donor who was the organ donor for an intestinal transplant. Material: unstimulated CD4+ T cells sorted from spleen or lymph node cells, obtained before transplant.

The CDR3 bases are TGTGCCTGGGGGGCTGGGGGGACCTACAATGAGCAGTTCTTC. It encodes CAWGAGGTYNEQFF. V is TRBV30 and J is TRBJ2-1; D is perhaps TRBD2 (6 bases). This CDR3 has 14 amino acids. Trimming cost V 5 bases and J 2 bases, with 13 bases left between them. In germline, CDR1 is GTSNPN, CDR2 SVGIG (reference sequence).